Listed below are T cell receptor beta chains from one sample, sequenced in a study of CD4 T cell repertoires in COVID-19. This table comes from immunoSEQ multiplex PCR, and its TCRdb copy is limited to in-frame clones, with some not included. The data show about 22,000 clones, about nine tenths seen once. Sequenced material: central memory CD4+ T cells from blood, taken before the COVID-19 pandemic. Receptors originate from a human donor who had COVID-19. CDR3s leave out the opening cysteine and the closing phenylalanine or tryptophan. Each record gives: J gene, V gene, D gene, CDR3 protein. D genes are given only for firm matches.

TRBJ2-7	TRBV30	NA	AWRPSGHRPYEQY
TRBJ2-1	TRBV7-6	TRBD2	ASSPRLAGGPYNEQF
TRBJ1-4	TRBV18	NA	ASSPSAGLNEKLF
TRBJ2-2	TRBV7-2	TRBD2	ASSLEGLASNTGELF
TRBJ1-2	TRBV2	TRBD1	ASTRTGESGYGYT
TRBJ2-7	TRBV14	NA	ASSLLGGHNEQY
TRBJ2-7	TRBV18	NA	ASSPPGQSYEQY
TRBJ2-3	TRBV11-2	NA	ASSFHGAVRTDTQY
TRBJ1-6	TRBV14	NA	ASSQAGKGGGSPLH
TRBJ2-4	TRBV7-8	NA	ASSSSSAAENIQY
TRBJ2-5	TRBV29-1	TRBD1	SARTTGFSQETQY
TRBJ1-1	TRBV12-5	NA	ASGPRAGLSTEAF
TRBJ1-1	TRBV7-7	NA	ASSPSMNTEAF
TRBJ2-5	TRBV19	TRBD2	ASKGLAGEVTQY
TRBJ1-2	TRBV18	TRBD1	ASSPRGQDYGYT
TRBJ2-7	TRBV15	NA	ATSSLTRVADYEQY
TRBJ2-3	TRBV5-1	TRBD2	ASSLGRIGAGATDTQY
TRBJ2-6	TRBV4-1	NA	ASSQENTRTLAGANVLT
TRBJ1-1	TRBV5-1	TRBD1	ASSYDRGRTEAF
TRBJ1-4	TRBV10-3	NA	AISATGLTNEKLF
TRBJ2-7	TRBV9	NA	ASSVGAGNLREQY
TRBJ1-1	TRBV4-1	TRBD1	ASSQEGQRFTKAF
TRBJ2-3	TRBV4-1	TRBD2	ASSQDGAGYTDTQY
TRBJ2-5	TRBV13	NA	ASSLGALTASGRETQY
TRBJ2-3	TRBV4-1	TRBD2	ASSQPSGGARDTQY
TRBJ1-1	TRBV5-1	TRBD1	ASSKTGGKGEAF
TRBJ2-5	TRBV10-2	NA	ASSESISGTQETQY
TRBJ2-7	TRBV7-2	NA	ASSLARESEQY
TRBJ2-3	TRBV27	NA	ASSLSLGLSTDTQY
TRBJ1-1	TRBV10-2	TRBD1	ASSEQQGEAF
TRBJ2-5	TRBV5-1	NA	ASSLGGGPQETQY
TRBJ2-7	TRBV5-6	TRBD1	ASSQTGELS